The 8 T cell receptor beta chains presented below share a single source sample, sequenced in a study of chemoradiotherapy in HPV16-positive cancers. Some clones are missing from TCRdb's copy, which holds only in-frame ones; the method was immunoSEQ multiplex PCR. The sample has fewer than 8,500 clones; 80% to 90% are singletons. Specimen: tumor tissue, collected from a patient who underwent chemoradiotherapy. These receptors were taken from a human donor with HPV-associated anogenital cancer.

This chain joins TRBV2 and TRBJ1-2; 11 nucleotides agree with TRBD1. Trimming took 5 bases from V and 4 from J; bases not matched to a gene: 6. The germline V gene encodes CDR1 SNHLY and CDR2 FYNNEI. The length of the CDR3 is 15 residues. The CDR3 DNA reads as TGTGCCAGCAGTCGGACAGGGGGCTTGAGCTATGGCTACACCTTC. Residues: CASSRTGGLSYGYTF.

The chain carries TRBV13 and TRBJ2-5; D not resolved. Per the germline V gene, CDR1 is PRHDT and CDR2 is FYEKMQ (reference sequence). The V end was cut by 5 bases, the J end by 1 base, with 11 bases between. There are 14 residues in the CDR3. The CDR3 here is CASSVRKGQETQYF. The CDR3 DNA sequence: TGTGCCAGCAGCGTCCGAAAAGGCCAAGAGACCCAGTACTTC.

The chain links TRBV6-5 to TRBJ1-2; TRBD1 matches 9 bases. Germline CDR1 reads MNHEY; CDR2 reads SVGAGI. The CDR3 covers 16 residues. Unmatched junction bases numbered 10, after V lost 2 bases and J lost 6 bases. CDR3 residues: CASSYLQGARVDGYTF. CDR3 DNA sequence: TGTGCCAGCAGTTACCTACAGGGGGCGAGGGTCGATGGCTACACCTTC.

CDR3 region: CASSIGVRGRAEAFF. As DNA, the CDR3 is TGTGCCAGTAGTATAGGGGTAAGAGGCAGGGCTGAAGCTTTCTTT. The J gene is TRBJ1-1, the V gene TRBV19; possibly TRBD1 for D (5 bases). V was cut by 1 base and J by 6 bases, with 15 bases left in between. Germline CDR1 LNHDA, CDR2 SQIVND (reference sequence). The CDR3 has 15 residues.

The CDR3 bases are TGTGCCAGCTGTCGGGCTAGCAGTAACGAGCAGTACTTC. It specifies CASCRASSNEQYF. This chain links TRBV6-1 with TRBJ2-7; a weak D match, TRBD2 (5 bases). This CDR3 region has 13 residues. Trimming removed 8 bases at V and 5 bases at J, with 16 bases between. The germline gives CDR1 MNHNS, CDR2 SASEGT.

J is TRBJ2-2 and V is TRBV21-1. TRBV21-1 is reported as a pseudogene. CDR3 length equals 13 residues. CDR3 protein: CASLRGAPGELFF. The CDR3 nucleotides read TGTGCCAGTCTAAGAGGGGCTCCCGGGGAGCTGTTTTTT.

J is TRBJ2-5 and V is TRBV15, with 9 bases fitting TRBD1. CDR3 length: 15 amino acids. Germline V gene lookup returns CDR1 LNHNV and CDR2 YYDKDF (reference sequence). The J segment lost 3 bases and the V segment lost 3 bases, leaving 5 bases of the junction unmatched. CDR3 nucleotides: TGTGCCACCAGCAGGGACAGGGGTCCAGAAGAGACCCAGTACTTC. Its translation: CATSRDRGPEETQYF. Full variable domain (outside the CDR3, taken from reference TRBV15 and TRBJ2-5): DAMVIQNPRYQVTQFGKPVTLSCSQTLNHNVMYWYQQKSSQAPKLLFHYYDKDFNNEADTPDNFQSRRPNTSFCFLDIRSPGLGDTAMYLCATSRDRGPEETQYFGPGTRLLVL.

Within the sample, this clone is large. The chain uses TRBV9 and TRBJ2-7; 10 nucleotides agree with TRBD2. Trimming removed 4 bases from V and 3 bases from J; junction bases left unmatched: 13. CDR1 SGDLS and CDR2 YYNGEE come from the germline V gene. The CDR3 has 17 residues. The CDR3 sequence: CASSSEQGLARNYEQYF. The CDR3 DNA reads as TGTGCCAGCAGCTCCGAACAGGGACTAGCGAGGAACTACGAGCAGTACTTC.